The 5 T cell receptor beta chains below were found in one sample sequenced in a study of cytomegalovirus exposure and HLA in healthy donors. The PCR employed 60 Vbeta primers together with 13 Jbeta primers. Here immunoSEQ multiplex PCR was the method, and the copy in TCRdb shows in-frame clones only, minus some. The sample consists of roughly 170,000 clones, over 80% of them appearing once. Sequences were obtained from PBMCs. The origin of the receptors is a man aged 45-60 years in good health and CMV-seronegative.

This clone was seen a single time. The sample carries other DNA sequences with the same CDR3. This sequence joins TRBV18 and TRBJ2-3; D is possibly TRBD2 (6 bases). Trimming took 3 bases from V and 1 from J, leaving 8 bases between them. CDR1 and CDR2 from the germline V gene are KGHSH and LQKENI. The CDR3 sequence is 14 residues long. CDR3 nucleotides: TGTGCCAGCTCACCCGGGGGTGGCACAGATACGCAGTATTTT. Its protein is CASSPGGGTDTQYF.

The chain employs TRBV19 and TRBJ2-3; D unclear. Germline V gene data show CDR1 as LNHDA and CDR2 as SQIVND (reference sequence). The CDR3 is 12 residues long. Trimming cost V 5 bases and J 3 bases, with 6 bases left between them. CDR3 DNA sequence: TGTGCCAGTAGTTCTCGGACAGATACGCAGTATTTT. It is translated as CASSSRTDTQYF.

The rearrangement links TRBV5-1 to TRBJ2-7, with a tentative D call TRBD1 (5 bases). This CDR3 comprises 14 residues. Germline CDR1 SGHRS, CDR2 YFSETQ. Trimming took off 5 bases at V and 2 bases at J, with 14 bases between the two ends. Written as DNA, the CDR3 is TGCGCCAGCAGACGGACACCTACCACCTACGAGCAGTACTTC. This gives the protein CASRRTPTTYEQYF.

This clone was observed a handful of times. The chain links TRBV6-5 to TRBJ2-7; 9 bases line up with TRBD2. Germline-derived CDR1 and CDR2 are MNHEY and SVGAGI. Trimming took 6 bases from V and 4 from J; bases not matched to a gene: 7. The CDR3 length is 14 residues. The CDR3 here is CASRQTSGIYEQYF. The CDR3 DNA reads as TGTGCCAGCAGACAGACTAGCGGTATTTACGAGCAGTACTTC.

The chain employs TRBV15 and TRBJ2-7; 10 bases are a match to TRBD1. CDR1 and CDR2 (germline): LNHNV, YYDKDF (reference sequence). V shed 2 bases and J 2 bases; nucleotides not matched to a gene: 3. The CDR3 is 15 amino acids. CDR3 loop: CATSRPGTGAYEQYF. Written as DNA, the CDR3 is TGTGCCACCAGCAGACCCGGGACAGGGGCCTACGAGCAGTACTTC.